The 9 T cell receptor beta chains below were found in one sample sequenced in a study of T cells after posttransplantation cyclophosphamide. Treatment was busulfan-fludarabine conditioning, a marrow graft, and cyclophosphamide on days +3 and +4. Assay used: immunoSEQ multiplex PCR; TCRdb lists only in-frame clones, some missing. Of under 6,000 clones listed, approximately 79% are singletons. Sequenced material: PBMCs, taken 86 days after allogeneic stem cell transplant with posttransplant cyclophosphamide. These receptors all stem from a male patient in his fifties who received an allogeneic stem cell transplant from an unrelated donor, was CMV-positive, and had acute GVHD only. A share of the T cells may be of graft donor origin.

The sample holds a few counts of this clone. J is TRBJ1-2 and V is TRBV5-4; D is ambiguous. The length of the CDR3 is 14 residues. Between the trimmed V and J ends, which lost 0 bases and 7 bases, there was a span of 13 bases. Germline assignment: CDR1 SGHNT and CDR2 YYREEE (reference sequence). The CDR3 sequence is CASSLAGMKSGYTF. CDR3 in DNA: TGTGCCAGCAGCTTGGCCGGGATGAAGAGTGGCTACACCTTC.

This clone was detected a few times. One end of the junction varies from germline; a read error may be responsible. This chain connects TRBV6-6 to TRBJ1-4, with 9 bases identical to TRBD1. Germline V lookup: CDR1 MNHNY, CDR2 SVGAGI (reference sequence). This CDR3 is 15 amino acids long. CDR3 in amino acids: CASSYGTGFLGKTVF. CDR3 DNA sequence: TGTGCCAGCAGCTACGGGACAGGGTTTTTGGGAAAAACTGTTTTT.

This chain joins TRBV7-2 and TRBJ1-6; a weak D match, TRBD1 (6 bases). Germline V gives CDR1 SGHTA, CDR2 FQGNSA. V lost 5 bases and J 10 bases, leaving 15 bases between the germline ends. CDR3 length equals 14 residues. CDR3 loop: CASSAGQPPSPLHF. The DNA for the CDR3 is TGTGCCAGCAGCGCTGGACAGCCTCCCTCACCCCTCCACTTT.

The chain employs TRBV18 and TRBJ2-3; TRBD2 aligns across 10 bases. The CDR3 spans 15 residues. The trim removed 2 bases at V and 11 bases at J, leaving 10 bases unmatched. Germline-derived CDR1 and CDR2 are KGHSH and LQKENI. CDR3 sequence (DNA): TGTGCCAGCTCACCAACTTTGTTAGCGGGAGGCCAGCAGTATTTT. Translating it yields CASSPTLLAGGQQYF. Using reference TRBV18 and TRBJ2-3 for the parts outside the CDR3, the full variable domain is NAGVMQNPRHLVRRRGQEARLRCSPMKGHSHVYWYRQLPEEGLKFMVYLQKENIIDESGMPKERFSAEFPKEGPSILRIQQVVRGDSAAYFCASSPTLLAGGQQYFGPGTRLTVL.

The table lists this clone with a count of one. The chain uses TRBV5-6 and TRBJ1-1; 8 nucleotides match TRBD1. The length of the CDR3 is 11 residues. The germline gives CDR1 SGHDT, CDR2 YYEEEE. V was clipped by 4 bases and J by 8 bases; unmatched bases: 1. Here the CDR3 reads CASSGDREAFF. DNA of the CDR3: TGTGCCAGCAGCGGGGACAGGGAAGCTTTCTTT.

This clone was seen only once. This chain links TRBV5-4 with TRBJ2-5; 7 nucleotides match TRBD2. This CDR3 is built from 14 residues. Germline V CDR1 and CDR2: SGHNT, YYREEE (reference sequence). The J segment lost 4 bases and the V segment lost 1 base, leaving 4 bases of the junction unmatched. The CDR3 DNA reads TGTGCCAGCAGCTTGTTCGGGAGGCGAGAGACCCAGTACTTC. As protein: CASSLFGRRETQYF. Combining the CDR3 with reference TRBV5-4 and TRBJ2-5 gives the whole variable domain ETGVTQSPTHLIKTRGQQVTLRCSSQSGHNTVSWYQQALGQGPQFIFQYYREEENGRGNFPPRFSGLQFPNYSSELNVNALELDDSALYLCASSLFGRRETQYFGPGTRLLVL.

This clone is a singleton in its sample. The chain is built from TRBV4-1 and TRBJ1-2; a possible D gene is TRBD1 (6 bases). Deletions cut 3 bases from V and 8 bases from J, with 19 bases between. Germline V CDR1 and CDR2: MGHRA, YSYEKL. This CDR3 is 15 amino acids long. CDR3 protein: CASSQGQQGLGGYTF. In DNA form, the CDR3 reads TGCGCCAGCAGCCAGGGCCAACAGGGTTTAGGCGGCTACACCTTC.

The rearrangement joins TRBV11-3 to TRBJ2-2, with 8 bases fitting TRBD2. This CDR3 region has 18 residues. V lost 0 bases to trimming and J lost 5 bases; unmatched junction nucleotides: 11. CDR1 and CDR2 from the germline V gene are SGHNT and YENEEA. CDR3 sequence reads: CASSLDGGELADTGELFF. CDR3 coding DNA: TGTGCCAGCAGCTTAGATGGAGGTGAACTAGCGGATACCGGGGAGCTGTTTTTT.

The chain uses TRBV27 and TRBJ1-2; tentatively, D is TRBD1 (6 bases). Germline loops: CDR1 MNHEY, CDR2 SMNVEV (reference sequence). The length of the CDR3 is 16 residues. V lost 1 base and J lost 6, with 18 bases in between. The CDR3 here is CASSLYGSAGVNGYTF. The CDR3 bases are TGTGCCAGCAGTTTATATGGGTCGGCAGGGGTAAATGGCTACACCTTC.